The 13 T cell receptor beta chains reported below all come from one sample, sequenced in a study of cytotoxic CD8 clonotypes in ibrutinib-treated CLL. Libraries were prepared by immunoSEQ multiplex PCR; TCRdb keeps only in-frame clonotypes and omits some of them. The repertoire holds over 200,000 clones, with roughly 79% as singletons. Sequencing was performed on PBMCs, taken after 12 months of ibrutinib treatment. These receptors were collected from a human donor with chronic lymphocytic leukemia.

The chain employs TRBV12-5 and TRBJ2-7; either TRBD1 or TRBD2 may fit D (5 bases each). The CDR3 extends over 13 amino acids. The V gene lost 6 bases and the J gene lost 2 bases, with 11 bases spanning the gap. The germline gives CDR1 LGHNT, CDR2 FRNRAP. This chain's CDR3 is CASGPGAPYEQYF. The CDR3 nucleotides read TGTGCTAGTGGGCCCGGGGCTCCCTACGAGCAGTACTTC.

The V call is TRBV18, the J call TRBJ1-4; the D is unclear. The CDR3 spans 15 residues. Germline V gene data show CDR1 as KGHSH and CDR2 as LQKENI. Trimming left V 5 bases short and J 7 bases short, with 17 bases between. The CDR3 DNA reads as TGTGCCAGCTCATCCAAGATCCCGAGCGGTGAAAAACTGTTTTTT. It yields the protein CASSSKIPSGEKLFF.

This clone occurred a few times. This chain joins TRBV13 and TRBJ2-6; unclear D gene. V gave up 5 bases and J gave up 11 bases, with 7 bases separating them. CDR1 and CDR2 (germline): PRHDT, FYEKMQ (reference sequence). The CDR3 sequence is 11 residues long. The CDR3 DNA follows: TGTGCCAGCAGCCAAGGGTACGTCCTGACTTTC. Residues: CASSQGYVLTF.

This clone came up once. This chain uses TRBV12-5 with TRBJ1-1; 9 bases fit TRBD1. The CDR3 is 17 residues long. After removal of 4 bases from V and 3 bases from J, the junction contained 12 bases not matched to a gene. Germline V gene data show CDR1 as LGHNT and CDR2 as FRNRAP. Here the CDR3 DNA reads TGTGCTAGTGGTTCCCAGGGGCGGGACAGGGCGTACACTGAAGCTTTCTTT. Residues: CASGSQGRDRAYTEAFF.

The chain carries TRBV6-1 and TRBJ2-2; D is perhaps TRBD1 (5 bases). This CDR3 is built from 16 residues. Germline V gene lookup returns CDR1 MNHNS and CDR2 SASEGT. Trimming took off 2 bases at V and 1 base at J, with 11 bases between the two ends. CDR3 in DNA: TGTGCCAGCAGTGAACAGGGAAGCCTGAACACCGGGGAGCTGTTTTTT. It translates to CASSEQGSLNTGELFF.

CDR3 amino acids: CASSPRSGGTSTQYF. CDR3 coding DNA: TGTGCCAGTAGTCCCCGGAGCGGGGGTACGTCGACCCAGTACTTC. V gene TRBV19 combines with J gene TRBJ2-5; 8 bases map to TRBD2. The CDR3 has 15 residues. Germline V gene lookup returns CDR1 LNHDA and CDR2 SQIVND (reference sequence). J gave up 7 bases and V 5 bases, and 12 bases lay outside the gene matches.

The chain couples TRBV2 to TRBJ2-3; 9 nucleotides agree with TRBD2. The ends lost 6 bases at V and 4 bases at J; junction bases unmatched: 11. Germline CDR1 SNHLY, CDR2 FYNNEI. CDR3 length: 16 amino acids. This CDR3 reads CASRPLAGPDADTQYF. The CDR3, as DNA: TGTGCCAGCAGACCCCTAGCGGGGCCTGACGCAGATACGCAGTATTTT.

The V gene is TRBV4-1, the J gene TRBJ2-1; 10 nucleotides match TRBD2. The V segment lost 4 bases and the J segment 6 bases; nucleotides outside the gene matches: 6. This CDR3 spans 15 amino acids. Germline V gives CDR1 MGHRA, CDR2 YSYEKL. CDR3 DNA sequence: TGCGCCAGCAGCCTAGCGGGGGGTTTTGCCAATGAGCAGTTCTTC. Translating gives CASSLAGGFANEQFF.

CDR3 region: CASTVTVMNYGYTF. CDR3 bases: TGTGCCAGCACCGTGACAGTCATGAACTATGGCTACACCTTC. The chain couples TRBV28 to TRBJ1-2; possibly TRBD1 for D (5 bases). There are 14 residues in the CDR3. Germline V gene data show CDR1 as MDHEN and CDR2 as SYDVKM. V was pared by 7 bases and J by 2 bases, with 14 bases between.

The chain joins TRBV7-9 to TRBJ2-7; 7 bases fit TRBD1. Looked up from germline, CDR1 is SEHNR and CDR2 is FQNEAQ (reference sequence). This CDR3 is built from 13 residues. The junction had 5 bases not matched to a gene; V was cut back by 4 bases and J by 5 bases. CDR3 in amino acids: CASSWITGDEQYF. The CDR3 DNA reads TGTGCCAGCAGCTGGATAACAGGGGACGAGCAGTACTTC.

CDR3 sequence: CASSSGEGLLYTQYF. CDR3 bases: TGTGCCAGCAGTAGCGGGGAGGGCCTCTTATATACGCAGTATTTT. The gene calls are TRBV6-1 and TRBJ2-3; 7 bases map to TRBD2. The germline gives CDR1 MNHNS, CDR2 SASEGT. This CDR3 has 15 amino acids. Germline trimming cut 5 bases from V and 7 bases from J; bases unmatched to any gene: 12.

The chain is built from TRBV27 and TRBJ2-3, with D uncertain. V was trimmed by 5 bases and J by 2 bases, leaving 2 bases between them. CDR1 and CDR2 (germline): MNHEY, SMNVEV (reference sequence). The CDR3 has 11 residues. The CDR3 here is CASSPTDTQYF. The CDR3 nucleotides are TGTGCCAGCAGTCCCACAGATACGCAGTATTTT.

This sequence joins TRBV10-3 and TRBJ2-2; tentatively, D is TRBD2 (5 bases). The CDR3 spans 13 residues. V was pared by 4 bases and J by 10 bases, with 13 bases between. Germline V lookup: CDR1 ENHRY, CDR2 SYGVKD. CDR3 sequence: CAISGEPRVELFF. The DNA for the CDR3 is TGTGCCATCAGTGGGGAGCCGCGCGTGGAGCTGTTTTTT.